The 11 T cell receptor beta chains below come from one sample, sequenced in a study of blood T cell repertoires in COVID-19 (dated by TCRdb to between 2020 and 2021). The method behind the library was the immunoSEQ multiplex PCR assay. TCRdb obtained this table from immuneACCESS and retained in-frame rearrangements with V and J assigned. These tables miss some clones; where compared with another copy, unresolved V genes account for less than half of the shortfall, and the remainder is unexplained. The sample table lists about 430,000 clones, approximately 90% of them with a count of one. Jointly, the top ten make up less than 1.5% of the sample. The source material was PBMCs or T cells enriched from blood (not recorded which). The receptors derive from a woman aged 18-29 years who had been exposed to COVID-19.

The chain couples TRBV4-1 to TRBJ2-1; 10 bases map to TRBD2. The CDR3 covers 17 residues. The V and J ends lost 0 bases and 3 bases, in that order; junction bases with no gene match: 5. CDR1 is MGHRA, CDR2 YSYEKL, per germline. The CDR3 nucleotides read TGCGCCAGCAGCCAAGATCTTCGACTAGCGGGCTACAATGAGCAGTTCTTC. The encoded protein is CASSQDLRLAGYNEQFF.

The table lists this clone with a count of one. V and J are TRBV1 and TRBJ2-1; TRBD2 is the table's D call, not checked against the DNA. TRBV1 has pseudogene status. The CDR3 covers 18 residues. Here the CDR3 reads CTSSQEIGAGGPYNEQFF. DNA for the CDR3: TGCACCAGCAGCCAAGAAATAGGCGCGGGGGGGCCATACAATGAGCAGTTCTTC.

V usage is TRBV7-9 and J usage is TRBJ2-5; TRBD1 is a possible D gene (5 bases). The V end was cut by 3 bases, the J end by 2 bases, with 19 bases between. CDR3 length: 17 amino acids. Germline CDR1 reads SEHNR; CDR2 reads FQNEAQ (reference sequence). The CDR3, as DNA: TGTGCCAGCAGCTTTCTCTTAGGGGCGGATCGACAAGAGACCCAGTACTTC. Encoded protein: CASSFLLGADRQETQYF.

The chain links TRBV5-1 to TRBJ2-2; 8 bases are a match to TRBD2. Germline trimming cut 4 bases from V and 2 bases from J; bases unmatched to any gene: 4. The V gene's germline CDR1 is SGHRS and CDR2 YFSETQ. The CDR3 runs to 15 residues. Written as DNA, the CDR3 is TGCGCCAGCAGCCCCAGCGGGGGAAACACCGGGGAGCTGTTTTTT. It is translated as CASSPSGGNTGELFF.

This clone was seen only once. The chain links TRBV27 to TRBJ2-1; no firm D call. Trimming removed 10 bases from V and 0 bases from J, with 13 bases in between. The germline CDR1 and CDR2 sequences are MNHEY and SMNVEV (reference sequence). There are 14 residues in the CDR3. CDR3 amino acids: CATGGSTSYNEQFF. The CDR3 bases are TGTGCCACCGGCGGCTCCACCTCCTACAATGAGCAGTTCTTC.

The chain links TRBV7-9 to TRBJ2-7; 11 bases map to TRBD1. Germline V gives CDR1 SEHNR, CDR2 FQNEAQ (reference sequence). CDR3 length equals 15 residues. J lost 6 bases, V lost 6 bases, and 10 bases had no gene match. CDR3 DNA: TGTGCCAGCAGTCTGGTTCGGGGACAGGGGGGCGAGCAGTACTTC. This sequence encodes CASSLVRGQGGEQYF.

This clone has a single count. The chain combines TRBV5-8 with TRBJ2-3; 9 bases agree with TRBD1. The ends lost 2 bases at V and 4 bases at J; junction bases unmatched: 8. Germline V CDR1 and CDR2: SGHTS, YDEGEE. This CDR3 spans 16 amino acids. CDR3 in amino acids: CASSFQQGAPSDTQYF. In DNA form, the CDR3 reads TGTGCCAGCAGCTTCCAACAGGGGGCTCCCTCAGATACGCAGTATTTT.

The J gene is TRBJ1-2, the V gene TRBV30; maybe TRBD1 (5 bases). Trimming removed 2 bases from V and 5 bases from J, with 9 bases in between. Germline CDR1 GTSNPN, CDR2 SVGIG (reference sequence). CDR3 size: 12 residues. CDR3 amino acids: CAWSFTGYGYTF. The CDR3 DNA sequence: TGTGCCTGGAGTTTCACAGGTTATGGCTACACCTTC.

This chain joins TRBV3-1 (or the pseudogene TRBV3-2) and TRBJ2-3; the match to TRBD2 covers 12 bases. Germline V gene sequence: CDR1 LGHDT, CDR2 YNNKEL (reference sequence). The junction had 3 bases not matched to a gene; V was cut back by 8 bases and J by 0 bases. The CDR3 extends over 15 amino acids. This CDR3 is CASATSGGSTDTQYF. The DNA of the CDR3 is TGTGCCAGCGCTACTAGCGGGGGGAGCACAGATACGCAGTATTTT.

V gene TRBV11-2 combines with J gene TRBJ2-3, with 8 bases lining up with TRBD2. This CDR3 has 15 residues. Trimming took 1 base from V and 1 from J; bases not matched to a gene: 1. Germline loops: CDR1 SGHAT, CDR2 FQNNGV. CDR3: CASSLAGGGTDTQYF. CDR3 sequence (DNA): TGTGCCAGCAGCTTAGCCGGGGGGGGCACAGATACGCAGTATTTT.

This clone is a singleton in its sample. The rearrangement links TRBV7-2 to TRBJ1-3; perhaps TRBD1 as D (6 bases). The V end was cut by 3 bases, the J end by 0 bases, with 18 bases between. Germline CDR1 and CDR2: SGHTA and FQGNSA. The CDR3 covers 18 residues. CDR3 in amino acids: CASSFVSGAGYSGNTIYF. DNA of the CDR3: TGTGCCAGCAGCTTTGTATCAGGGGCCGGTTACTCTGGAAACACCATATATTTT. The variable domain in full, completed from reference TRBV7-2 and TRBJ1-3, reads GAGVSQSPSNKVTEKGKDVELRCDPISGHTALYWYRQSLGQGLEFLIYFQGNSAPDKSGLPSDRFSAERTGGSVSTLTIQRTQQEDSAVYLCASSFVSGAGYSGNTIYFGEGSWLTVV.